This TCR beta chain was profiled in a study of T cell repertoires in cytomegalovirus infection. CDR1 SGHTA and CDR2 FQGNSA come from the germline V gene. V was clipped by 2 bases and J by 4 bases; unmatched bases: 11. This CDR3 has 17 amino acids. TCRdb re-analysed the reads in MiXCR, keeping a single row per CDR3 protein. The table shows approximately 190,000 distinct CDR3 sequences, with 7.5% to 10% occurring only once. This clonotype occurred many times. Its antigen is not identified. General study points: CMV carriers having the relevant HLA were flagged by cumulative public TCR beta family frequency.

Source material: PBMCs. This sequence joins TRBV7-2 and TRBJ2-3, with TRBD2 matching 8 bases. This TCR was recovered from a human donor in good health (CMV status not recorded). Some clones in this sample may be carry-over from other donors' samples. The CDR3: CASSLSVGGRIADTQYF. The CDR3 region has the DNA TGTGCCAGCAGCTTAAGCGTCGGCGGGAGGATAGCAGATACGCAGTATTTT.